This TCR beta chain was sequenced during a study of T cells in Graves' hyperthyroidism and ophthalmopathy. Across the study: Pretreatment peripheral blood was obtained at initial diagnosis. Study-wide results and caveats: Most thyroid clonotypes expanded above 0.001 appeared in blood too.

Reasons for excluding patients were uncontrolled infection, other autoimmune disease, pregnancy or lactation. Of note for this clonotype: Its cognate antigen is unknown.

Trimming at V came to 6 bases and at J to 7 bases, leaving 15 bases not matched to a gene. CDR1 and CDR2 (germline): DFQATT, SNEGSKA (reference sequence). The CDR3 contains 15 residues. RNA transcripts provided the source from which TCR beta CDR3 regions were amplified. HTBI primers drove first-round RT-PCR of the TCR CDR3. TCRdb reprocessed the multiplex PCR reads via MiXCR and lists one record per CDR3 protein. This sample has about 500,000 distinct CDR3 sequences, with around 15% found just once. V usage is TRBV20-1 and J usage is TRBJ2-1, with 7 positions matching TRBD2. The source material was blood. The receptor was isolated from a woman under 30 with Graves' hyperthyroidism. CDR3 region: CSAIGAGARWNEQFF. The CDR3 DNA follows: TGCAGTGCCATAGGGGCGGGAGCTCGGTGGAATGAGCAGTTCTTC.